This T cell receptor beta chain appears in the sequencing data of a study of shared clonotypes between healthy human individuals. Study-wide findings and caveats: Non-shared clonotypes had lower generation probabilities than clonotypes shared by all four sorted-subset donors. Limited genetic and exposure-history diversity came from having few donors.

Germline V gene sequence: CDR1 MDHEN, CDR2 SYDVKM. CDR3 length equals 14 residues. With V trimmed by 6 bases and J by 4 bases, 7 bases remained unmatched. Points on this clone: Its antigen is unknown.

Every subset had its genomic DNA shared out evenly among several immunoSEQ plates. In the study's own analysis: Junction-only immunoSEQ data arrived without quality scores, meaning filtering differed. The protocol was immunoSEQ multiplex PCR, while the TCRdb copy is restricted to in-frame clones and leaves out a portion. V and J calls plus clone size are reproduced from that table; the DNA served to infer D and trimming. Here the sample spans about 590,000 clones, 95% being singletons. Terminally differentiated effector memory CD45RA+ cells were left out of the naive CD8 fraction, which was CD45RO-negative and positively selected for CCR7.

The chain couples TRBV28 to TRBJ2-7, with 9 bases lining up with TRBD2. Sequenced: naive CD8+ T cells sorted from blood. This TCR was sampled from a woman in her 30s in good health. The CDR3 reads CASSPTSGKYEQYF. The CDR3 DNA sequence: TGTGCCAGCAGCCCGACTAGCGGAAAATACGAGCAGTACTTC.